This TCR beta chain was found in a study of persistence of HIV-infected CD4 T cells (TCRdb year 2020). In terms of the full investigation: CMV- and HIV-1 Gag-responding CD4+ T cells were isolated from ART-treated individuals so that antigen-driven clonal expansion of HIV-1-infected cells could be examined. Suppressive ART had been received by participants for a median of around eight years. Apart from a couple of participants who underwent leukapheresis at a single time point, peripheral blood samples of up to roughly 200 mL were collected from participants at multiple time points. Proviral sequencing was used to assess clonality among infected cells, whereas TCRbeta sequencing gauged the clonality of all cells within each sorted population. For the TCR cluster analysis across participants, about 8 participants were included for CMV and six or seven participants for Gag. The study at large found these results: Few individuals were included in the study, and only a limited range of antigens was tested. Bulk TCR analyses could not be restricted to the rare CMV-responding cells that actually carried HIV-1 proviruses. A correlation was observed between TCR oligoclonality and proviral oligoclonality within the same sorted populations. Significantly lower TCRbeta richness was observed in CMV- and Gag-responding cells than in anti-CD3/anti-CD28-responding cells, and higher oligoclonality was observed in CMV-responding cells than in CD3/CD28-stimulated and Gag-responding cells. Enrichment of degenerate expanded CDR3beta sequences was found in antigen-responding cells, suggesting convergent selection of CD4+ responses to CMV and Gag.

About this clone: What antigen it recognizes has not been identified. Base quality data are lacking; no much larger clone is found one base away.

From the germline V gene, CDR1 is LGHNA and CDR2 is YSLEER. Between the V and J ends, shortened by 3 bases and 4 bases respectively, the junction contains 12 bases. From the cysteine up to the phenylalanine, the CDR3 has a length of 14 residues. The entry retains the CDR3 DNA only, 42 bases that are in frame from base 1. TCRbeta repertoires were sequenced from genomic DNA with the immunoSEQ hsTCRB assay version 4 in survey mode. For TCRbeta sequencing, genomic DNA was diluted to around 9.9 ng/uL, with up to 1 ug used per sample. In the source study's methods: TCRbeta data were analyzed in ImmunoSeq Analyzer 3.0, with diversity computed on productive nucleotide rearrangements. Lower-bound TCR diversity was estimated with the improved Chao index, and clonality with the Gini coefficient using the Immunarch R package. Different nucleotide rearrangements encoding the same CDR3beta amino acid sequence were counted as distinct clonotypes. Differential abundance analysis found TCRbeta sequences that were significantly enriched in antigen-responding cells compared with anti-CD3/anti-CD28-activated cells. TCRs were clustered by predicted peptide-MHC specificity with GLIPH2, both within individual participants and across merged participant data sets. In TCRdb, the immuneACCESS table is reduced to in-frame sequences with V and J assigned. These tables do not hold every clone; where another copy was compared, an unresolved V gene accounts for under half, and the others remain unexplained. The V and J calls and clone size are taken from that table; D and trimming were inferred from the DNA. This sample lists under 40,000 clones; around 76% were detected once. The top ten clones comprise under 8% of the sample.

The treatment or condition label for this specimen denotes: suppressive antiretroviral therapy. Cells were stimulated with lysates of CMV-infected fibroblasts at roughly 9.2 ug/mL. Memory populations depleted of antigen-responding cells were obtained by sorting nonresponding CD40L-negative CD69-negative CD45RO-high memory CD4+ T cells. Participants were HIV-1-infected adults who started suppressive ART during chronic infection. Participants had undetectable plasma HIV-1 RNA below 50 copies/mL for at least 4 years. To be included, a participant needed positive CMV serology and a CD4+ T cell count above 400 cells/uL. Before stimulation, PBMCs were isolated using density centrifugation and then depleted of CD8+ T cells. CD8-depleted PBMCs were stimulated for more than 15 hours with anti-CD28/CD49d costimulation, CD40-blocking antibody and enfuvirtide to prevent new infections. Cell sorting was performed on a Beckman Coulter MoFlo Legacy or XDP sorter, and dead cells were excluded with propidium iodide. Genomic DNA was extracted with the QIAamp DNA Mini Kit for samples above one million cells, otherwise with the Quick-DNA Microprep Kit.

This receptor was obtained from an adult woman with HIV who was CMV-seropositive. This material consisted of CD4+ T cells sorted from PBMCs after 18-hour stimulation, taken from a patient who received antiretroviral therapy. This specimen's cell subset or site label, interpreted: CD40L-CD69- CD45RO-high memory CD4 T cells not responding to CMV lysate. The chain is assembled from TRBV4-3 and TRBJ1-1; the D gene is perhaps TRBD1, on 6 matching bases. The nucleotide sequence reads TGCGCCAGCAGCCAGGACAGTCGAGGCACTGAAGCTTTCTTT. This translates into CASSQDSRGTEAFF.